This TCR beta chain was sequenced in a study of response to subunit inactivated influenza vaccine. TCRdb called the RT-PCR reads again in MiXCR, with one record for every CDR3 protein. The data contain about 570,000 distinct CDR3 sequences, around 11% of them singletons. This CDR3 comprises 13 residues. CDR1 and CDR2 (germline): MNHEY, SVGEGT. The V gene end was trimmed by 5 bases and the J gene end by 5 bases; junction bases not matched to a gene: 3. At least ten counts were recorded for this clonotype. The same data also went into a second study, on T cells expressing NK-cell markers. From that paper: It was by 5'RACE template switching with UMIs that TCR beta cDNA was made. The contribution of dominant NKG2C+ clonotypes to CD8+ T cells in five to seven donors was about 1.0-7.5%.

The sequence came from a man between 45 and 60 years old who received an inactivated influenza vaccine. Sample: PBMCs from blood, taken on the day of vaccination. The chain employs TRBV6-2 or TRBV6-3 and TRBJ1-5; 7 bases fit TRBD1. CDR3 in amino acids: CASSTQGDQPQHF. The CDR3 nucleotides read TGTGCCAGCAGTACCCAGGGGGATCAGCCCCAGCATTTT.